This entry describes one TCR beta chain. What it recognizes is unknown. In the authors' methods: Clinicopathological groups differed in CDR3, with these differences serving to build a distant-metastasis classifier for papillary thyroid cancer. With MiXCR, TCRdb reprocessed the PCR reads. It is TCRdb's table, rather than the study itself, that gives the V and J calls and clone size. Altogether about 85,000 clones are present, 7.5% to 9% being singletons, with the ten largest covering approximately 8.8%. This record comes from a study of metastatic and nonmetastatic thyroid tumors. Study as a whole: Peripheral blood and tumor or nodule samples from malignant and benign thyroid patients were compared.

The germline V gene has CDR1 LNHNV and CDR2 YYDKDF (reference sequence). Trimming stripped 5 bases from V and 7 bases from J, with 6 bases between. This CDR3 is 12 amino acids long. Every patient underwent thyroid surgery untreated. Study-level findings and limits: According to reports, the diversity of TCR beta was significantly higher in malignant thyroid tumors than in benign nodules, and this held in both blood and tumor samples.

The sequencing sample was made of blood. The gene calls are TRBV15 and TRBJ1-6, with D uncertain. This TCR was sampled from a female donor with papillary thyroid cancer or a benign thyroid nodule (not recorded which). Some clones in this sample may be carry-over from other donors' samples. The CDR3 bases are TGTGCCACCAGCGGAGGGAATTCACCCCTCCACTTT. It codes for CATSGGNSPLHF.